The sequence of this T cell receptor (beta chain) was determined in a study of blood T cell repertoires in COVID-19. V lost 7 bases, J lost 7 bases, and 8 bases lay in between. Per the germline V gene, CDR1 is GTSNPN and CDR2 is SVGIG (reference sequence). There are 10 residues in the CDR3. This table comes from immunoSEQ multiplex PCR, and its TCRdb copy is limited to in-frame clones, with some not included. The table includes some 270,000 clones, around 89% detected once. The genes are TRBV30 and TRBJ1-3, with a weak D call TRBD1 (5 bases). Sample: peripheral blood. The clonotype was recovered from a man aged 25-45 years with acute or convalescent COVID-19. The CDR3: CAYRGNTIYF. The CDR3, as DNA: TGTGCCTACCGGGGGAACACCATATATTTT. The full variable domain, completed using reference TRBV30 and TRBJ1-3, is SQTIHQWPATLVQPVGSPLSLECTVEGTSNPNLYWYRQAAGRGLQLLFYSVGIGQISSEVPQNLSASRPQDRQFILSSKKLLLSDSGFYLCAYRGNTIYFGEGSWLTVV.